This entry lists 11 T cell receptor beta chains sequenced from one sample in a study of blood T cell repertoires in COVID-19. The method was immunoSEQ multiplex PCR; TCRdb's version includes in-frame clones alone and lacks a portion of them. Seen here are approximately 30,000 clones, approximately 86% observed once, and the top ten hold 20% to 30%. Sequencing used peripheral blood. These receptors all come from a human donor in a cohort sampled during active COVID-19.

The V gene is TRBV3-1 (or the pseudogene TRBV3-2), the J gene TRBJ2-1; D unclear. The V end lost 3 bases, the J end lost 0 bases, and 9 bases lay between the germline ends. The CDR3 length is 15 residues. CDR1 is LGHDT, CDR2 YNNKEL, per germline (reference sequence). CDR3 in DNA: TGTGCCAGCAGCCAGAGCGAGAGCTCCTACAATGAGCAGTTCTTC. It specifies CASSQSESSYNEQFF.

This clone occurred a few times. The chain has TRBV25-1 and TRBJ1-5; tentative D call: TRBD1 (5 bases). Per germline, CDR1 MGHDK and CDR2 SYGVNS. Trimming took off 3 bases at V and 6 bases at J, with 9 bases between the two ends. The CDR3 contains 13 residues. The chain's CDR3 is CASSEGRGQPQHF. The CDR3 coding sequence is TGTGCCAGCAGTGAGGGGCGGGGTCAGCCCCAGCATTTT.

This chain joins TRBV19 and TRBJ2-1; D is possibly TRBD1 (6 bases). The CDR3 is 13 amino acids. The ends were cut back, 5 bases at V and 9 bases at J, with 14 bases in the middle. The germline CDR1 and CDR2 sequences are LNHDA and SQIVND (reference sequence). This CDR3 reads CASSRQVSSEQFF. The CDR3 nucleotides read TGTGCCAGTAGTCGACAGGTGAGCAGTGAGCAGTTCTTC. The entire variable domain, with the rest obtained from reference TRBV19 and TRBJ2-1, is as follows: DGGITQSPKYLFRKEGQNVTLSCEQNLNHDAMYWYRQDPGQGLRLIYYSQIVNDFQKGDIAEGYSVSREKKESFPLTVTSAQKNPTAFYLCASSRQVSSEQFFGPGTRLTVL.

V gene TRBV18 combines with J gene TRBJ1-5; D might be TRBD1 (5 bases). CDR3 length: 14 residues. CDR1 and CDR2 (germline): KGHSH, LQKENI. V shed 2 bases and J shed 6 bases, with 11 bases lying between them. The CDR3 nucleotides are TGTGCCAGCTCACCAGGGACTTCCACTCAGCCCCAGCATTTT. This codes for CASSPGTSTQPQHF.

The chain combines TRBV18 with TRBJ2-3; D is unresolved. The germline gives CDR1 KGHSH, CDR2 LQKENI. Trimming took 0 bases from V and 0 from J, leaving 4 bases between them. The CDR3 has 14 residues. The CDR3 reads CASSPPSSTDTQYF. DNA of the CDR3: TGTGCCAGCTCACCACCGTCTAGCACAGATACGCAGTATTTT.

This chain uses TRBV6-5 with TRBJ2-6; D remains unclear. V lost 4 bases, J lost 1 base, and 5 bases lay in between. CDR3 length: 14 amino acids. Germline V gives CDR1 MNHEY, CDR2 SVGAGI. The CDR3 region is CASSSFSGANVLTF. CDR3 sequence (DNA): TGTGCCAGCAGTTCATTTTCTGGGGCCAACGTCCTGACTTTC.

This clone was observed a few times. The V and J genes are TRBV19 and TRBJ1-5, with TRBD1 matching 7 bases. Germline V CDR1 and CDR2: LNHDA, SQIVND (reference sequence). The trim removed 4 bases at V and 5 bases at J, leaving 8 bases unmatched. The CDR3 has 15 amino acids. The CDR3 here is CASSRVQGVDQPQHF. In DNA form, the CDR3 reads TGTGCCAGTAGTAGGGTCCAGGGGGTCGATCAGCCCCAGCATTTT.

This clone was seen only once. The rearrangement links TRBV18 to TRBJ1-2; 10 bases match TRBD1. Germline V gives CDR1 KGHSH, CDR2 LQKENI. This CDR3 spans 14 amino acids. J was trimmed by 6 bases and V by 5 bases; bases with no gene match: 6. Written as DNA, the CDR3 is TGTGCCAGCTCAGCCGCGGGACAGGGGAATGGCTACACCTTC. This codes for CASSAAGQGNGYTF.

The V call is TRBV4-2, the J call TRBJ2-5, with 8 bases matching TRBD2. The CDR3 is 15 amino acids. Losses at the gene ends were 5 bases for V and 1 base for J; bases not matched to a gene: 6. Per the germline V gene, CDR1 is LGHNA and CDR2 is YNFKEQ. CDR3 nucleotide sequence: TGTGCCAGCAGCGAGGCCGGGACTAGCCAAGAGACCCAGTACTTC. Amino acids: CASSEAGTSQETQYF.

V is TRBV3-1 (or the pseudogene TRBV3-2) and J is TRBJ2-7; 12 bases line up with TRBD2. The V gene end was trimmed by 3 bases and the J gene end by 4 bases; junction bases not matched to a gene: 4. This CDR3 has 15 amino acids. Germline-derived CDR1 and CDR2 are LGHDT and YNNKEL (reference sequence). The CDR3 is CASSHRTSGEYEQYF. The CDR3 DNA reads as TGTGCCAGCAGCCATAGGACTAGCGGGGAGTACGAGCAGTACTTC.

The chain joins TRBV30 to TRBJ1-2; D is unresolved. Trimming shortened V by 2 bases and J by 7 bases, and 11 bases separated the two germline ends. The CDR3 has 12 residues. The germline V gene has CDR1 GTSNPN and CDR2 SVGIG (reference sequence). This CDR3 reads CAWSTRQGGYTF. Here the CDR3 DNA reads TGTGCCTGGAGTACAAGACAAGGTGGCTACACCTTC.